These T cell receptor beta chains were read from a single sample in a study of cytomegalovirus exposure and HLA in healthy donors. Clones were read by immunoSEQ multiplex PCR, and TCRdb kept only the in-frame ones, dropping some. The sample carries some 170,000 clones, 75% to 80% recorded once. Source material: PBMCs. The receptor set was obtained from a man aged 35-49 years in good health and CMV-seropositive. CDR3s include the opening cysteine and the closing phenylalanine or tryptophan. D genes are given only for firm matches. Clone size is given for some rows only: seen once, a few or many times, or a class if the clone is expanded.

D gene: NA; J gene: TRBJ1-6; V gene: TRBV9; clone size: NA; CDR3 protein: CASSVGELNSPLHF; CDR3 DNA: TGTGCCAGCAGCGTAGGGGAGCTAAATTCACCCCTCCACTTT
D gene: NA; J gene: TRBJ2-3; V gene: TRBV5-1; clone size: NA; CDR3 protein: CASSLGPSRGKDTQYF; CDR3 DNA: TGCGCCAGCAGCTTGGGTCCGTCTCGAGGGAAAGATACGCAGTATTTT
D gene: TRBD1; J gene: TRBJ1-1; V gene: TRBV28; clone size: few; CDR3 protein: CASSLRQGGWTEAFF; CDR3 DNA: TGTGCCAGCAGTCTCCGACAGGGAGGATGGACTGAAGCTTTCTTT
D gene: NA; J gene: TRBJ2-7; V gene: TRBV6-5; clone size: NA; CDR3 protein: CASSYLPPLRSYEQYF; CDR3 DNA: TGTGCCAGCAGTTACCTACCCCCCCTCCGCTCCTACGAGCAGTACTTC
D gene: NA; J gene: TRBJ1-6; V gene: TRBV4-1; clone size: NA; CDR3 protein: CASSRSGTPGNSPLHF; CDR3 DNA: TGCGCCAGCAGCCGCTCCGGGACTCCCGGAAATTCACCCCTCCACTTT
D gene: TRBD2; J gene: TRBJ2-1; V gene: TRBV28; clone size: NA; CDR3 protein: CASNAYISGREESSYNEQFF; CDR3 DNA: TGTGCCAGCAACGCTTATATCAGCGGGAGAGAGGAGAGCTCCTACAATGAGCAGTTCTTC
D gene: NA; J gene: TRBJ1-4; V gene: TRBV29-1; clone size: NA; CDR3 protein: CSVTSRRGEKLFF; CDR3 DNA: TGCAGCGTTACCTCCCGGCGGGGTGAAAAACTGTTTTTT
D gene: TRBD2; J gene: TRBJ2-2; V gene: TRBV11-2; clone size: few; CDR3 protein: CASSRTSGYTGELFF; CDR3 DNA: TGTGCCAGCAGTCGGACTAGCGGTTACACCGGGGAGCTGTTTTTT
D gene: TRBD2; J gene: TRBJ2-7; V gene: TRBV13; clone size: NA; CDR3 protein: CASSRGTSGRPVSYEQYF; CDR3 DNA: TGTGCCAGCAGCCGAGGGACTAGCGGGAGGCCAGTATCCTACGAGCAGTACTTC
D gene: NA; J gene: TRBJ2-7; V gene: TRBV2; clone size: NA; CDR3 protein: CASSEGDTGTYEQYF; CDR3 DNA: TGTGCCAGCAGTGAAGGGGACACGGGTACCTACGAGCAGTACTTC
D gene: NA; J gene: TRBJ2-2; V gene: TRBV2; clone size: NA; CDR3 protein: CASSYAEGTGELFF; CDR3 DNA: TGTGCCAGCAGTTATGCCGAGGGCACCGGGGAGCTGTTTTTT
D gene: TRBD2; J gene: TRBJ2-2; V gene: TRBV9; clone size: NA; CDR3 protein: CASSVDFWEAGGTNTGELFF; CDR3 DNA: TGTGCCAGCAGCGTAGACTTCTGGGAGGCGGGAGGGACGAACACCGGGGAGCTGTTTTTT
D gene: NA; J gene: TRBJ2-1; V gene: TRBV5-1; clone size: NA; CDR3 protein: CASSLVDFYNEQFF; CDR3 DNA: TGCGCCAGCAGCTTGGTGGACTTTTACAATGAGCAGTTCTTC
D gene: NA; J gene: TRBJ2-7; V gene: TRBV19; clone size: medium-sized; CDR3 protein: CASSMGGNYEQYF; CDR3 DNA: TGTGCCAGTAGTATGGGGGGAAACTACGAGCAGTACTTC
D gene: NA; J gene: TRBJ1-2; V gene: TRBV14; clone size: NA; CDR3 protein: CASSFYDRPNYGYTF; CDR3 DNA: TGTGCCAGCAGCTTTTACGACAGGCCCAACTATGGCTACACCTTC
D gene: NA; J gene: TRBJ1-2; V gene: TRBV11-2; clone size: once; CDR3 protein: CASSLPPVDYGYTF; CDR3 DNA: TGTGCCAGCAGCTTACCCCCGGTAGACTATGGCTACACCTTC
D gene: TRBD1; J gene: TRBJ1-2; V gene: TRBV7-8; clone size: NA; CDR3 protein: CASSVGQGTYGYTF; CDR3 DNA: TGTGCCAGCAGCGTCGGACAGGGAACATATGGCTACACCTTC
D gene: TRBD2; J gene: TRBJ2-6; V gene: TRBV4-1; clone size: NA; CDR3 protein: CASSQVLAGAGANVLTF; CDR3 DNA: TGCGCCAGCAGCCAAGTGCTAGCGGGAGCTGGGGCCAACGTCCTGACTTTC
D gene: NA; J gene: TRBJ2-2; V gene: TRBV6-1; clone size: NA; CDR3 protein: CASSEGLRSTGELFF; CDR3 DNA: TGTGCCAGCAGTGAGGGTCTTAGGAGCACCGGGGAGCTATTTTTT
D gene: TRBD2; J gene: TRBJ2-1; V gene: TRBV9; clone size: NA; CDR3 protein: CASSVLPLTSARNEQFF; CDR3 DNA: TGTGCCAGCAGCGTTCTCCCATTGACTAGCGCCCGCAATGAGCAGTTCTTC